These 5 T cell receptor beta chains came from one sample sequenced in a study of control samples from healthy donors and cancer patients. Clones were sequenced by immunoSEQ multiplex PCR, and TCRdb holds only the in-frame ones, with some missing. The repertoire holds 57,000 or so clones, 94% seen once, with 3.5% to 4% in the top ten. Sequencing was carried out using blood. Every receptor here comes from a man aged 25-45 years in good health.

This clone was seen only once. The chain combines TRBV30 with TRBJ2-3; D call uncertain. The CDR3 consists of 14 residues. The V gene's germline CDR1 is GTSNPN and CDR2 SVGIG (reference sequence). The V end was cut by 1 base, the J end by 1 base, with 9 bases between. Written as DNA, the CDR3 is TGTGCCTGGAGTGGGTCTGTTGGCACAGATACGCAGTATTTT. Protein sequence: CAWSGSVGTDTQYF. Drawing the rest from reference TRBV30 and TRBJ2-3, the complete variable domain is SQTIHQWPATLVQPVGSPLSLECTVEGTSNPNLYWYRQAAGRGLQLLFYSVGIGQISSEVPQNLSASRPQDRQFILSSKKLLLSDSGFYLCAWSGSVGTDTQYFGPGTRLTVL.

The J gene is TRBJ2-2, the V gene TRBV10-3; D remains ambiguous. CDR1 ENHRY and CDR2 SYGVKD come from the germline V gene. The CDR3 totals 15 residues. V was shortened by 0 bases and J by 4 bases, with 9 bases between the two germline ends. The CDR3 DNA reads TGTGCCATCAGTGAGTCCTCGGATGTCACCGGGGAGCTGTTTTTT. Translated: CAISESSDVTGELFF.

The chain has TRBV29-1 and TRBJ1-3, with TRBD1 as a possible D gene (6 bases). The V gene's germline CDR1 is SQVTM and CDR2 ANQGSEA. Trimming shortened V by 1 base and J by 3 bases, and 7 bases separated the two germline ends. There are 13 residues in the CDR3. The CDR3 sequence is CSVEAGDGNTIYF. The CDR3 coding sequence is TGCAGCGTTGAAGCAGGGGATGGAAACACCATATATTTT.

The rearrangement joins TRBV7-2 to TRBJ1-1; TRBD1 aligns across 12 bases. The V gene's germline CDR1 is SGHTA and CDR2 FQGNSA. The CDR3 length is 18 residues. Unmatched junction bases numbered 10, after V lost 3 bases and J lost 2 bases. The CDR3 reads CASSFPLRDRGLNTEAFF. DNA for the CDR3: TGTGCCAGCAGCTTCCCCCTTAGGGACAGGGGGCTAAACACTGAAGCTTTCTTT.

This chain connects TRBV28 to TRBJ1-1, with a tentative D call TRBD1 (5 bases). The germline gives CDR1 MDHEN, CDR2 SYDVKM. This CDR3 region has 13 residues. V was trimmed by 6 bases and J by 5 bases, leaving 13 bases between them. For the CDR3, the DNA is TGTGCCAGCAGGACATGGGGGGTTACTGAAGCTTTCTTT. It specifies CASRTWGVTEAFF.